This T cell receptor beta chain comes out of a study of control samples from healthy donors and cancer patients. The protocol was immunoSEQ multiplex PCR, while the TCRdb copy is restricted to in-frame clones and leaves out a portion. The sample carries over 120,000 clones, about 90% recorded once. The CDR3 runs 15 residues. Trimming shortened V by 8 bases and J by 0 bases, and 16 bases separated the two germline ends. Germline V gene lookup returns CDR1 ENHRY and CDR2 SYGVKD. The chain is built from TRBV10-3 and TRBJ1-1, with D possibly being TRBD1 (6 bases). Source material: blood. The receptor comes from a man under 40 in good health. As DNA, the CDR3 is TGTGCCATCTCAAAGTCAGGGGCTATGAACACTGAAGCTTTCTTT. Translation: CAISKSGAMNTEAFF.